This T cell receptor (beta chain) was sequenced in a study of blood T cell repertoires in COVID-19. Whole-study context: PBMCs, B-cell-depleted T cells, or T cells were the source of the cDNA or gDNA that made up the material.

The CDR3 covers 16 residues. Trimming took off 0 bases at V and 5 bases at J, with 13 bases between the two ends. Per the study methods: Counts of nucleated cells, estimated from reference gene primer amplification, were obtained. Only in-frame clones appear in the TCRdb table, and some are missing; sequencing was by immunoSEQ multiplex PCR. V and J calls and clone size are as listed in that table; D and trimming were resolved from the DNA. The sample lists about 190,000 clones, about 87% occurring once. The chain uses TRBV23-1 and TRBJ2-2, with D possibly matching TRBD1 (6 bases). TRBV23-1 is an ORF; its function is uncertain. The receptor's source is a man in his forties with active or convalescent COVID-19. Input material: peripheral blood. The CDR3 DNA follows: TGCGCCAGCAGTCAATCGGGCAGGGGAAGGACCGGGGAGCTGTTTTTT. Its protein is CASSQSGRGRTGELFF.